These 5 T cell receptor beta chains originate from one sample sequenced in a study of cytomegalovirus exposure and HLA in healthy donors. This PCR relied on a set of 60 Vbeta primers and 13 Jbeta primers. Profiling relied on immunoSEQ multiplex PCR, and the TCRdb table lists in-frame clones only, not all of them. Found here are fewer than 90,000 clones, roughly 67% of them singletons; the top ten hold 7.6%. The sequenced material came from PBMCs. The receptors were gathered from a middle-aged man in good health and CMV-seropositive.

The rearrangement links TRBV14 to TRBJ1-2; D remains unclear. The CDR3 covers 13 residues. Per the germline V gene, CDR1 is SGHDN and CDR2 is FVKESK. The V gene lost 0 bases and the J gene lost 4 bases, with 6 bases spanning the gap. The CDR3: CASSQDGLYGYTF. CDR3 DNA: TGTGCCAGCAGCCAAGACGGACTCTATGGCTACACCTTC. The full variable domain, rest sourced from reference TRBV14 and TRBJ1-2, is EAGVTQFPSHSVIEKGQTVTLRCDPISGHDNLYWYRRVMGKEIKFLLHFVKESKQDESGMPNNRFLAERTGGTYSTLKVQPAELEDSGVYFCASSQDGLYGYTFGSGTRLTVV.

This chain connects TRBV6-4 to TRBJ2-1; TRBD2 agrees at 9 bases. Germline loops: CDR1 MRHNA, CDR2 SNTAGT. V lost 6 bases and J lost 6; bases outside the gene matches: 9. The CDR3 has 15 amino acids. The CDR3 DNA follows: TGTGCCAGCAGCAGACTAGCGGCGGGGGGCAATGAGCAGTTCTTC. It specifies CASSRLAAGGNEQFF.

This clone was detected only once. The chain recombines TRBV5-6 with TRBJ1-2; 8 bases line up with TRBD1. The CDR3 spans 14 residues. Germline V lookup: CDR1 SGHDT, CDR2 YYEEEE. V gave up 1 base and J gave up 4 bases; unmatched junction bases: 3. CDR3 loop: CASSLPGGTYGYTF. The CDR3 nucleotides are TGTGCCAGCAGCTTGCCAGGGGGCACCTATGGCTACACCTTC.

V and J are TRBV15 and TRBJ2-3; D possibly corresponds to TRBD2 (6 bases). The V gene's germline CDR1 is LNHNV and CDR2 YYDKDF (reference sequence). V dropped 5 bases and J dropped 0 bases, with 12 bases sitting between them. This CDR3 is 15 amino acids long. The DNA of the CDR3 is TGTGCCACCAGCCTGGGGGGACCAAGCACAGATACGCAGTATTTT. This translates into CATSLGGPSTDTQYF.

The CDR3 reads CASSMWTAEAFF. As DNA, the CDR3 is TGTGCCAGCAGTATGTGGACAGCTGAAGCTTTCTTT. The chain couples TRBV28 to TRBJ1-1; tentative D call: TRBD1 (6 bases). Trimming removed 5 bases at V and 6 bases at J, with 10 bases between. From germline, CDR1 is MDHEN and CDR2 SYDVKM. The CDR3 is 12 amino acids. Looking up the rest from reference TRBV28 and TRBJ1-1 gives the full variable domain: DVKVTQSSRYLVKRTGEKVFLECVQDMDHENMFWYRQDPGLGLRLIYFSYDVKMKEKGDIPEGYSVSREKKERFSLILESASTNQTSMYLCASSMWTAEAFFGQGTRLTVV.